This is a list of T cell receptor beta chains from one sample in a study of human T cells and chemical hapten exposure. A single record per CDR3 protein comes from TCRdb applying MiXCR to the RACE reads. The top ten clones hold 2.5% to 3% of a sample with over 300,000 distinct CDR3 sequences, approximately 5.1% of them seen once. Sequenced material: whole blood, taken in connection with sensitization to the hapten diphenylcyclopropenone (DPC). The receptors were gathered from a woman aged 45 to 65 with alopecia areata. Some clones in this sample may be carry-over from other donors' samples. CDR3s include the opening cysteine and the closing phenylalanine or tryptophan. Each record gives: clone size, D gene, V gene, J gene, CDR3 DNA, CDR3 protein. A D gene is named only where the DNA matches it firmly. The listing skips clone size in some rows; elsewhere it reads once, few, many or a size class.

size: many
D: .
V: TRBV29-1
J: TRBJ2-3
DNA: TGCAGCGTTGATCCAGGGTCAGATACGCAGTATTTT
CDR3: CSVDPGSDTQYF

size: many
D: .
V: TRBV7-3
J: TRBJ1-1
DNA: TGTGCCAGCAGCCCGTACAGGGACACTGAAGCTTTCTTT
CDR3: CASSPYRDTEAFF

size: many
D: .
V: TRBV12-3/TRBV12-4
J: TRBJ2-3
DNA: TGTGCCAGCAGTTTATCCGGGGGCCCCGGCACAGATACGCAGTATTTT
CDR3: CASSLSGGPGTDTQYF

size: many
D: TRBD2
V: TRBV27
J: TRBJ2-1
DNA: TGTGTCTCATGGCGGGGGGGCCTTGGTGAGCAGTTCTTC
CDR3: CVSWRGGLGEQFF

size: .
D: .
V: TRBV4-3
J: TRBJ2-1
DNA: TGCGCCAGCAGCCAATTGAGGGAGGCCTACAATGAGCAGTTCTTC
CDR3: CASSQLREAYNEQFF

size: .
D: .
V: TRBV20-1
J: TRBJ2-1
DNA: TGCAGTGCTAGTGTCATTGACCGGGGGTTTAGGGAGCAGTTCTTC
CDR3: CSASVIDRGFREQFF

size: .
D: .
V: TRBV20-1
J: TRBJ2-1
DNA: TGCAGTGCGGATCCGGGACTTAGCTCCTACAATGAGCAGTTCTTC
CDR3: CSADPGLSSYNEQFF

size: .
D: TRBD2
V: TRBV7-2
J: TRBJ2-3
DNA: TGTGCCAGCAGCTCGAGAGGTCGGGGGGGCACAGATACGCAGTATTTT
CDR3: CASSSRGRGGTDTQYF

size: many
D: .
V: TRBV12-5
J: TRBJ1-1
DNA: TGTGCTAGTGGTTTGGTACCAAAGCCGGGCCTCCTCTTACCTATGAACACTGAAGCTTTCTTT
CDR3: CASGLVPKPGLLLPMNTEAFF

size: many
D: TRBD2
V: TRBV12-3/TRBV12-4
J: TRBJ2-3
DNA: TGTGCCAGCAGGGGGACTAGCGGGGGCACAGATACGCAGTATTTT
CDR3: CASRGTSGGTDTQYF

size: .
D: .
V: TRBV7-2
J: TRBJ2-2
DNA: TGTGCCAGCAGCACGTCCGGGACTGCGAACACCGGGGAGCTGTTTTTT
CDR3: CASSTSGTANTGELFF

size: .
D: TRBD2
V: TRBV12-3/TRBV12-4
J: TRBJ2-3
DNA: TGTGCCAGCAGTGGCGGGGGGGCCGTAGATACGCAGTATTTT
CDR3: CASSGGGAVDTQYF

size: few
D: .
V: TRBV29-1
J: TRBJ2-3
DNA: TGCAGCGTTGATGGGGGGAAGTCTAGCACAGATACGCAGTATTTT
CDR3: CSVDGGKSSTDTQYF

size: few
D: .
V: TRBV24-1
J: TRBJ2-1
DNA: TGTGCCACCAGTCGGGACAGCGGGGCCTACAATGAGCAGTTCTTC
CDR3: CATSRDSGAYNEQFF

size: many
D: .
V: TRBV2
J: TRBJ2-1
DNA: TGTGCCAGCCGAAAGGGGTGGCAGGTCAATGAGCAGTTCTTC
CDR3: CASRKGWQVNEQFF

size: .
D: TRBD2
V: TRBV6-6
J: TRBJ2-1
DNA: TGTGCCAGCAGATCGGGACTAGCGGATTACAATGAGCAGTTCTTC
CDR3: CASRSGLADYNEQFF

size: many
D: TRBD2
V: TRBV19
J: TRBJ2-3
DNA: TGTGCCAGTACATCGGCTAGCGGAGCGGTGGATACGCAGTATTTT
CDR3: CASTSASGAVDTQYF

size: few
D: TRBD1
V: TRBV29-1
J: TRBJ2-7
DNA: TGCAGCGTTTTGGGACAGGGGAGGAAATACTTC
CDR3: CSVLGQGRKYF

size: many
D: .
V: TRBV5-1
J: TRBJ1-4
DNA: TGCGCCAGCAGCACCGGACACCAGAATGAAAAACTGTTTTTT
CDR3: CASSTGHQNEKLFF

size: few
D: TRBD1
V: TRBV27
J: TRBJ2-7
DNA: TGTGCCAGCAGGAGGACAGGGGGTACAGGTACCTCCTACGAGCAGTACTTC
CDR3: CASRRTGGTGTSYEQYF

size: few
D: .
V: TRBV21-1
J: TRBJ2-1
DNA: TGTGCCATTCCCCTAGCGGGAAATGAGCAGTTCTTC
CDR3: CAIPLAGNEQFF

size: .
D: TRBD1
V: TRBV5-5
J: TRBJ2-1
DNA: TGTGCCAGCAGCTTGTTGGACAGGTTGCTGGATGAGCAGTTCTTC
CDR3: CASSLLDRLLDEQFF

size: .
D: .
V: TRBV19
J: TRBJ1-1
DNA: TGTGCCACCAAAATTGAGCTGAACACTGAAGCTTTCTTT
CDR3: CATKIELNTEAFF

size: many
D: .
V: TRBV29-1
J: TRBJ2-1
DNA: TGCAGCCTATTTGATTCCTACAATGAGCAGTTCTTC
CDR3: CSLFDSYNEQFF

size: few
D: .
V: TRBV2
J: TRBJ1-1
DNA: TGTGCCAGCAGTGTTTTAGCGGAAAGGACTGAAGCTTTCTTT
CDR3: CASSVLAERTEAFF

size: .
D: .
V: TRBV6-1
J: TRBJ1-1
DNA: TGTGCCAGCAGTGATCCGGCGGGGGTGAGGACTGAAGCTTTCTTT
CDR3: CASSDPAGVRTEAFF

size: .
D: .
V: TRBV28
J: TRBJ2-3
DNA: TGTGCCAGCAGTTTATCGGGACATGTGCCAGATACGCAGTATTTT
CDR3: CASSLSGHVPDTQYF

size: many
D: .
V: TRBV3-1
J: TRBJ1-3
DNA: TGTGCCAGCAGCCAGTCCGTCGCTAACACCATATATTTT
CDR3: CASSQSVANTIYF

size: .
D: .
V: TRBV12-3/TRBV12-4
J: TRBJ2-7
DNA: TGTGCCAGCAGTTTTCGGGTCGGGGGCTCCTACGAGCAGTACTTC
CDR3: CASSFRVGGSYEQYF

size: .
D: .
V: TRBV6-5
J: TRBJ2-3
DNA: TGTGCCAGCACCGGGCTAGCGATGACAGATACGCAGTATTTT
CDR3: CASTGLAMTDTQYF

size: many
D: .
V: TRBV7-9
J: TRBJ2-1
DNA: TGTGCCAGCAGAGCGGGCCTCGGGAATGAGCAGTTCTTC
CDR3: CASRAGLGNEQFF

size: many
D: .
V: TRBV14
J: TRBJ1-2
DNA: TGTGCCAGCAGCCAAATGAGGCAGAACGGCTACACCTTC
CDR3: CASSQMRQNGYTF

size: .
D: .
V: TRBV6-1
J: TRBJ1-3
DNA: TGTGCCAGCAAAGGGCCGGGAAACACCATATATTTT
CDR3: CASKGPGNTIYF

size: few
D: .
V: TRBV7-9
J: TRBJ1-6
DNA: TGTGCCAGCAGCTTAGGACACTATAATTCACCCCTCCACTTT
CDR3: CASSLGHYNSPLHF

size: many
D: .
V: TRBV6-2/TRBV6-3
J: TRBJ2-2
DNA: TGTGCCAGCAGTTGGGACGGGAGAAACACCGGGGAGCTGTTTTTT
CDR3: CASSWDGRNTGELFF